This is a list of T cell receptor beta chains from one sample in a study of Graves' ophthalmopathy and Graves' hyperthyroidism. TCRdb ran MiXCR on the multiplex PCR reads and lists one entry per CDR3 protein. This sample carries over a million distinct CDR3 sequences, about 35% of them seen once, and the ten largest clones take over 8.5%. Sequencing was performed on peripheral blood or thyroid tissue (not recorded which). These receptors all come from an adult man with Graves' hyperthyroidism. CDR3s include the opening cysteine and the closing phenylalanine or tryptophan. The D gene is left open where the match is weak. The listing skips clone size in some rows; elsewhere it reads once, few, many or a size class.

NA TRBJ2-7 TRBV20-1 NA CSARDFGTGAYEQYF TGCAGTGCTAGAGATTTCGGGACGGGAGCCTACGAGCAGTACTTC
NA TRBJ2-2 TRBV19 NA CASSIAGTLNTGELFF TGTGCCAGTAGTATCGCCGGGACACTGAACACCGGGGAGCTGTTTTTT
few TRBJ2-7 TRBV7-6 TRBD1 CASSLQTGAGEQYF TGTGCCAGCAGCCTGCAGACAGGGGCAGGCGAGCAGTACTTC
once TRBJ1-2 TRBV5-1 NA CASSRHRVYGYTF TGCGCCAGCAGCCGCCACAGGGTCTATGGCTACACCTTC
NA TRBJ1-2 TRBV15 NA CATSATGKANYGYTF TGTGCCACCAGCGCCACAGGAAAGGCTAACTATGGCTACACCTTC
many TRBJ1-2 TRBV7-9 NA CASSPNRDSGYTF TGTGCCAGCAGCCCAAACAGGGATTCTGGCTACACCTTC
many TRBJ2-7 TRBV20-1 NA CSANRVSYEQYF TGCAGTGCGAACCGGGTCAGCTACGAGCAGTACTTC
NA TRBJ1-5 TRBV24-1 NA CATSARARGAIQPQHF TGTGCCACCAGTGCTAGGGCCCGGGGGGCGATTCAGCCCCAGCATTTT
many TRBJ1-5 TRBV20-1 NA CSAWGAGEHF TGCAGTGCTTGGGGGGCTGGGGAGCATTTT
few TRBJ2-7 TRBV7-9 TRBD1 CASSEDRGQDEQYF TGTGCCAGCAGCGAAGACAGGGGGCAGGACGAGCAGTACTTC
NA TRBJ2-6 TRBV7-2 NA CASNHSSGANVLTF TGTGCCAGCAACCACAGCTCTGGGGCCAACGTCCTGACTTTC
few TRBJ2-7 TRBV12-3/TRBV12-4 TRBD2 CASSPVGTRYYEQYF TGTGCCAGCAGTCCCGTCGGGACTAGATATTACGAGCAGTACTTC
NA TRBJ1-2 TRBV7-9 TRBD1 CASRPSGTGNYGYTF TGCGCCAGCAGGCCCTCCGGGACAGGGAACTATGGCTACACCTTC
many TRBJ1-5 TRBV4-1 TRBD1 CASSQDPTGNQPQHF TGCGCCAGCAGCCAAGATCCGACAGGGAATCAGCCCCAGCATTTT
NA TRBJ1-1 TRBV7-2 TRBD1 CASSPGTVIIEAFF TGTGCCAGCAGCCCCGGGACAGTTATTATTGAAGCTTTCTTT
many TRBJ2-7 TRBV20-1 NA CSCRGSSYEQYF TGCAGTTGCAGGGGAAGCTCCTACGAGCAGTACTTC
many TRBJ1-1 TRBV28 NA CASSARAEAFF TGTGCCAGCAGTGCAAGGGCTGAAGCTTTCTTT
many TRBJ1-1 TRBV7-2 NA CASSLATSLGTEAFF TGTGCCAGCAGCTTAGCCACCTCCCTAGGCACTGAAGCTTTCTTT
few TRBJ2-7 TRBV4-1 TRBD2 CASSPAGGLVSEQYF TGCGCCAGCAGCCCGGCGGGGGGACTAGTATCCGAGCAGTACTTC
NA TRBJ1-4 TRBV10-3 TRBD1 CAISVQGAKEKLFF TGTGCCATCAGTGTCCAGGGGGCGAAGGAAAAACTGTTTTTT
NA TRBJ2-6 TRBV29-1 TRBD1 CSRTGFSVLTF TGCAGCCGGACAGGTTTTTCCGTCCTGACTTTC
many TRBJ2-6 TRBV7-9 TRBD1 CASSLQGGDTGANVLTF TGTGCCAGCAGCTTACAAGGGGGCGACACTGGGGCCAACGTCCTGACTTTC
few TRBJ1-6 TRBV15 NA CATSRDSAGNSPLHF TGTGCCACCAGCAGAGATTCAGCGGGAAATTCACCCCTCCACTTT
NA TRBJ2-6 TRBV12-3/TRBV12-4 NA CAGRALGAGANVLTF TGTGCCGGCAGAGCGCTGGGTGCTGGGGCCAACGTCCTGACTTTC